Each of the 20 T cell receptor beta chains below was sequenced from the same sample in a study of OX40 agonist ivuxolimab in advanced cancers. TCRdb keeps only in-frame clones here, not all; method: immunoSEQ multiplex PCR. Among about 48,000 clones, around 84% were seen once, and the ten largest hold about 1.9%. The sequences come from CD4+ or CD8+ T cells sorted from blood, collected in a trial of the OX40 agonist ivuxolimab. These receptor sequences come from an adult with an advanced solid tumor such as melanoma, head and neck, liver or kidney cancer.

The chain has TRBV19 and TRBJ2-3; D possibly corresponds to TRBD2 (5 bases). Germline lookup yields CDR1 LNHDA and CDR2 SQIVND (reference sequence). V lost 6 bases to trimming and J lost 5 bases, with 9 bases between them. The CDR3 sequence is 12 residues long. The DNA for the CDR3 is TGTGCCAGTAGATCCAGCGGAGATACGCAGTATTTT. Its protein is CASRSSGDTQYF.

CDR3 region: CASNPGGQYNEQFF. The CDR3 nucleotides read TGTGCCAGCAACCCAGGGGGACAATACAATGAGCAGTTCTTC. V gene TRBV5-4 combines with J gene TRBJ2-1; 7 bases align to TRBD1. The CDR3 covers 14 residues. V dropped 6 bases and J dropped 4; count of bases not matched to a gene: 7. In germline, CDR1 is SGHNT, CDR2 YYREEE (reference sequence).

V gene TRBV5-6 combines with J gene TRBJ2-2; D unresolved. The CDR3 runs to 19 residues. V lost 3 bases to trimming and J lost 0 bases, with 21 bases between them. CDR1 is SGHDT, CDR2 YYEEEE, per germline. The CDR3 protein is CASSSLPFLTQTNTGELFF. CDR3 in DNA: TGTGCCAGCAGCTCGCTCCCCTTTTTGACGCAAACGAACACCGGGGAGCTGTTTTTT.

This chain uses TRBV10-3 with TRBJ2-7; possibly TRBD1 for D (5 bases). The CDR3 is 12 amino acids. The germline V gene encodes CDR1 ENHRY and CDR2 SYGVKD. V lost 9 bases to trimming and J lost 5 bases, with 14 bases between them. In DNA form, the CDR3 reads TGTGCCATAAGCCAGGGCAGCGACGAGCAGTACTTC. Encoded protein: CAISQGSDEQYF.

V and J are TRBV5-1 and TRBJ2-6; weak D call: TRBD2 (6 bases). Trimming shortened V by 3 bases and J by 1 base, and 8 bases separated the two germline ends. CDR1 and CDR2 from the germline V gene are SGHRS and YFSETQ. The CDR3 has 15 amino acids. CDR3: CASSSEGSGANVLTF. CDR3 sequence (DNA): TGCGCCAGCAGCTCGGAGGGGTCTGGGGCCAACGTCCTGACTTTC. The variable domain in full, with the rest retrieved from reference TRBV5-1 and TRBJ2-6, is KAGVTQTPRYLIKTRGQQVTLSCSPISGHRSVSWYQQTPGQGLQFLFEYFSETQRNKGNFPGRFSGRQFSNSRSEMNVSTLELGDSALYLCASSSEGSGANVLTFGAGSRLTVL.

The chain is built from TRBV14 and TRBJ2-7; no clear D gene. V was clipped by 4 bases and J by 7 bases, with 20 bases between them. Germline CDR1 reads SGHDN; CDR2 reads FVKESK. This CDR3 has 15 amino acids. CDR3 DNA: TGTGCCAGCAGCCCTTTATCTACGGCCCAGGTTGAGCAGTACTTC. This sequence encodes CASSPLSTAQVEQYF.

The CDR3 reads CASSVVVNTGELFF. The CDR3 DNA reads TGTGCCAGCAGCGTAGTAGTGAACACCGGGGAGCTGTTTTTT. V usage is TRBV9 and J usage is TRBJ2-2; D unresolved. Trimming left V 0 bases short and J 1 base short, with 4 bases between. CDR3 length equals 14 residues. Germline V gene lookup returns CDR1 SGDLS and CDR2 YYNGEE.

The chain recombines TRBV18 with TRBJ1-1, with 9 bases lining up with TRBD1. Per the germline V gene, CDR1 is KGHSH and CDR2 is LQKENI. This CDR3 is built from 14 residues. V lost 5 bases and J lost 0; bases outside the gene matches: 1. Here the CDR3 DNA reads TGTGCCAGCTCAGGACAGGGGATGAACACTGAAGCTTTCTTT. This sequence encodes CASSGQGMNTEAFF.

This chain connects TRBV6-5 to TRBJ2-3, with a tentative D call TRBD2 (6 bases). V was shortened by 5 bases and J by 4 bases, with 16 bases between the two germline ends. This CDR3 spans 15 amino acids. In germline, CDR1 is MNHEY, CDR2 SVGAGI. The chain's CDR3 is CASSPWWGVPDTQYF. For the CDR3, the DNA is TGTGCCAGCAGTCCCTGGTGGGGGGTCCCAGATACGCAGTATTTT.

V and J are TRBV14 and TRBJ1-2; D is unresolved. V was trimmed by 4 bases and J by 0 bases, leaving 15 bases between them. Germline-derived CDR1 and CDR2 are SGHDN and FVKESK. The CDR3 has 16 residues. The CDR3 nucleotides read TGTGCCAGCAGCCCCCGGGTGAGCGAAGCTAACTATGGCTACACCTTC. Its protein is CASSPRVSEANYGYTF.

This clone was observed a handful of times. The rearrangement joins TRBV30 to TRBJ1-4; D is unclear. CDR1 and CDR2 (germline): GTSNPN, SVGIG (reference sequence). Trimming stripped 6 bases from V and 10 bases from J, with 15 bases between. The CDR3 covers 12 residues. The CDR3 DNA sequence: TGTGCCTGTAAACTGAACTCTGGAAAACTGTTTTTT. Residues: CACKLNSGKLFF.

This sequence joins TRBV7-8 and TRBJ2-7; 7 bases map to TRBD2. The V gene end was trimmed by 5 bases and the J gene end by 3 bases; junction bases not matched to a gene: 7. The CDR3 loop spans 14 amino acids. CDR1 SGHVS and CDR2 FQNEAQ come from the germline V gene. The CDR3 spells CASSTSGLVYEQYF. CDR3 sequence (DNA): TGTGCCAGCAGCACCAGCGGACTAGTCTACGAGCAGTACTTC.

The V call is TRBV6-1, the J call TRBJ2-5, with D maybe TRBD2 (6 bases). The end of the DNA fits TRBJ2-7 better, so the J call may be wrong. From germline, CDR1 is MNHNS and CDR2 SASEGT. The length of the CDR3 is 15 residues. The chain's CDR3 is CASSEMAGMGYEQYF. DNA of the CDR3: TGTGCCAGCAGTGAAATGGCGGGGATGGGGTACGAGCAGTACTTC.

The rearrangement links TRBV7-9 to TRBJ1-6; D gene unclear. Trimming took 5 bases from V and 5 from J, leaving 10 bases between them. Germline CDR1 and CDR2: SEHNR and FQNEAQ (reference sequence). The CDR3 length is 14 residues. CDR3 sequence (DNA): TGTGCCAGCAGCCGAATGTCGGATAATTCACCCCTCCACTTT. This translates into CASSRMSDNSPLHF.

The chain uses TRBV29-1 and TRBJ2-1; 8 bases agree with TRBD2. CDR1 is SQVTM, CDR2 ANQGSEA, per germline. The CDR3 contains 13 residues. Unmatched junction bases numbered 2, after V lost 1 base and J lost 6 bases. In nucleotides, the CDR3 is TGCAGCGTTGAAGGGACTAGCCTCAATGAGCAGTTCTTC. Its protein is CSVEGTSLNEQFF.

This sequence joins TRBV11-3 and TRBJ2-2; TRBD1 aligns across 9 bases. The germline gives CDR1 SGHNT, CDR2 YENEEA. V was clipped by 5 bases and J by 0 bases; unmatched bases: 4. The CDR3 spans 16 residues. The CDR3, as DNA: TGTGCCAGCAGCCCGGGGACAGGGCCGAACACCGGGGAGCTGTTTTTT. Amino acid sequence: CASSPGTGPNTGELFF.

The chain links TRBV11-2 to TRBJ2-7; 14 positions agree with TRBD2. V was pared by 1 base and J by 1 base, with 6 bases of the junction left unmatched. The CDR3 is 18 amino acids. Germline V gene data show CDR1 as SGHAT and CDR2 as FQNNGV. The CDR3: CASSLGLAGGLRSYEQYF. The CDR3 DNA is TGTGCCAGCAGCTTAGGACTAGCGGGGGGGCTTCGATCCTACGAGCAGTACTTC.

This rearrangement joins TRBV7-2 to TRBJ2-7, with 8 bases identical to TRBD2. The CDR3 has 14 amino acids. Germline values: CDR1 SGHTA, CDR2 FQGNSA. The ends lost 1 base at V and 3 bases at J; junction bases unmatched: 2. The CDR3 reads CASSLGTSFYEQYF. The CDR3 DNA is TGTGCCAGCAGCTTAGGGACTAGCTTCTACGAGCAGTACTTC.

CDR3 sequence: CATSRGLLEGETQYF. Here the CDR3 DNA reads TGTGCCACCAGCAGAGGCCTTCTCGAGGGGGAGACCCAGTACTTC. The chain combines TRBV15 with TRBJ2-5; D may be TRBD1 or TRBD2 (5 bases each). Trimming removed 1 base from V and 5 bases from J, with 14 bases in between. The CDR3 extends over 15 amino acids. Germline V gene sequence: CDR1 LNHNV, CDR2 YYDKDF (reference sequence).

This chain uses TRBV5-1 with TRBJ2-5, with D unresolved. Trimming stripped 4 bases from V and 1 base from J, with 5 bases between. The CDR3 sequence is 12 residues long. The germline gives CDR1 SGHRS, CDR2 YFSETQ. The CDR3 reads CASSQSQETQYF. CDR3 sequence (DNA): TGCGCCAGCAGCCAAAGCCAAGAGACCCAGTACTTC.